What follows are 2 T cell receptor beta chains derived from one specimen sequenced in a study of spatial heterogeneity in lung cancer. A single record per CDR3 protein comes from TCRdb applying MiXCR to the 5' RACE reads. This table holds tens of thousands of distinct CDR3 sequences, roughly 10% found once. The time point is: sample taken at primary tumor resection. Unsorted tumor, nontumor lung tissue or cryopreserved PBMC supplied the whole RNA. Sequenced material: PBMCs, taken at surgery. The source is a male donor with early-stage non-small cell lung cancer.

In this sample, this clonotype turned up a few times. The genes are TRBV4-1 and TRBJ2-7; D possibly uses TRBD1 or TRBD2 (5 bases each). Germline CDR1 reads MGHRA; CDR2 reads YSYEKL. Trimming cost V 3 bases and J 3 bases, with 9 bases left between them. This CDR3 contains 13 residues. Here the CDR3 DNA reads TGCGCCAGCAGCCATGGTGGGGGCTACGAGCAGTACTTC. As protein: CASSHGGGYEQYF.

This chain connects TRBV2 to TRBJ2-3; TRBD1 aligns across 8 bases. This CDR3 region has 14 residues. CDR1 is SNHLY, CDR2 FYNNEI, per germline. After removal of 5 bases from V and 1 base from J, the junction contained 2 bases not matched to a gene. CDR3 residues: CASSTGGGTDTQYF. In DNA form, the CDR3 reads TGTGCCAGCAGTACAGGGGGAGGCACAGATACGCAGTATTTT.